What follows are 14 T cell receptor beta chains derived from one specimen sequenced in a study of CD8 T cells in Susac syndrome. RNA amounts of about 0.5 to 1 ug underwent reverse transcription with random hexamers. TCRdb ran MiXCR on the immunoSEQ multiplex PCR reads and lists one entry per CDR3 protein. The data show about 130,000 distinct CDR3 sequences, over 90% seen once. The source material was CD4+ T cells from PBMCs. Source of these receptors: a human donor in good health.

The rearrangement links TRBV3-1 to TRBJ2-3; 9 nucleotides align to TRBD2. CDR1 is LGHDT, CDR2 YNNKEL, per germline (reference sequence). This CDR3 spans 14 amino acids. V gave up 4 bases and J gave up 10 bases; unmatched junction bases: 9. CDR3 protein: CASSRLAGVAAQYF. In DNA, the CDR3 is TGTGCCAGCAGCCGGTTAGCGGGAGTTGCGGCGCAGTATTTT.

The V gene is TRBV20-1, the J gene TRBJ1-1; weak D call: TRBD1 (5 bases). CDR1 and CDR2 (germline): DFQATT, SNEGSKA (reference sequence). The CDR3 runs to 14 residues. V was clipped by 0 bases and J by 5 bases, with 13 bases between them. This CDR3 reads CSARDRQGMTEAFF. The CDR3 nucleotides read TGCAGTGCTAGAGATAGGCAGGGTATGACTGAAGCTTTCTTT.

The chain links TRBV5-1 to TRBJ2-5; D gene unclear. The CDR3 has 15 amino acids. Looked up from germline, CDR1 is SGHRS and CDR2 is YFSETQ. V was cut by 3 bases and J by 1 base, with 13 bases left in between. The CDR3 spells CASSSQARRQETQYF. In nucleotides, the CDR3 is TGCGCCAGCAGCTCGCAGGCCAGGCGCCAAGAGACCCAGTACTTC.

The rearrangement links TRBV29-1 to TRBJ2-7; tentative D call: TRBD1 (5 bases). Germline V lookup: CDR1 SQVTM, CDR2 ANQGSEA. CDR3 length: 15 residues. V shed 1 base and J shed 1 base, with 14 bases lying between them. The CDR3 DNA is TGCAGCGTTGAAGGGAAAGGGGTCGGATCCTACGAGCAGTACTTC. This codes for CSVEGKGVGSYEQYF.

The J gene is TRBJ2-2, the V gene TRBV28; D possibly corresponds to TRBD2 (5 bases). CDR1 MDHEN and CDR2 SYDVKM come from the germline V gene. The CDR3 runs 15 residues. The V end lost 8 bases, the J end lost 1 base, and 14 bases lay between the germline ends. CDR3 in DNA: TGTGCCAGCCACTCTTACCGGGAGAACACCGGGGAGCTGTTTTTT. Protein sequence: CASHSYRENTGELFF. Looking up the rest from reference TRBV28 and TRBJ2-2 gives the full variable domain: DVKVTQSSRYLVKRTGEKVFLECVQDMDHENMFWYRQDPGLGLRLIYFSYDVKMKEKGDIPEGYSVSREKKERFSLILESASTNQTSMYLCASHSYRENTGELFFGEGSRLTVL.

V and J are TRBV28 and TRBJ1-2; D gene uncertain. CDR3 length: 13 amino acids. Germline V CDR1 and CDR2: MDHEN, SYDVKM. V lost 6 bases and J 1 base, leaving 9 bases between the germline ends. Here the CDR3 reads CASSSAYNYGYTF. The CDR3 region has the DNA TGTGCCAGCAGCAGTGCTTATAACTATGGCTACACCTTC.

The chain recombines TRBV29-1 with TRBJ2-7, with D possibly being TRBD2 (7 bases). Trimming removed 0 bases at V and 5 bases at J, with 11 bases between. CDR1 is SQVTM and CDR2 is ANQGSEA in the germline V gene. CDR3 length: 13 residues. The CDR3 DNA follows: TGCAGCGTTGAAGAATTAGGGGGGGACGAGCAGTACTTC. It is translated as CSVEELGGDEQYF.

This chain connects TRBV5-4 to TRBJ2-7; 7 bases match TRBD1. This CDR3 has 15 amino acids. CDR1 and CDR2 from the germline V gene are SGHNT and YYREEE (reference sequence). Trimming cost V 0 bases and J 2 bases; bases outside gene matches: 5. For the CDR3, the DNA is TGTGCCAGCAGCTTGGAACTCGGGACAGCCTACGAGCAGTACTTC. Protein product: CASSLELGTAYEQYF.

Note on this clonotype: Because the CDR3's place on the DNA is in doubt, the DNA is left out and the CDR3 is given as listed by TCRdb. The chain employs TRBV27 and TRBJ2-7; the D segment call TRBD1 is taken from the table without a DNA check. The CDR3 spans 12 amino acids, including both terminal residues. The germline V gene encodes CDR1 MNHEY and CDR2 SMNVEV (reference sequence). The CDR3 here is CASSFGFGAIFF.

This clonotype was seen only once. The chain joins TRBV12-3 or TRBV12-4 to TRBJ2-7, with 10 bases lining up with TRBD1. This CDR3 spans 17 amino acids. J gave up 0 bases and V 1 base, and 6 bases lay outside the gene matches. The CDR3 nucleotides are TGTGCCAGCAGTTTAGGGGGACAGGGGCCAATCTCCTACGAGCAGTACTTC. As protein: CASSLGGQGPISYEQYF.

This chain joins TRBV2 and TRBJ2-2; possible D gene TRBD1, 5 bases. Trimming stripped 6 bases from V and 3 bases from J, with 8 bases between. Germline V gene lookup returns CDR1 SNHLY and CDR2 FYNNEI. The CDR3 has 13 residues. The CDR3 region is CASRKGYTGELFF. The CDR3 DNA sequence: TGTGCCAGCAGGAAGGGGTACACCGGGGAGCTGTTTTTT.

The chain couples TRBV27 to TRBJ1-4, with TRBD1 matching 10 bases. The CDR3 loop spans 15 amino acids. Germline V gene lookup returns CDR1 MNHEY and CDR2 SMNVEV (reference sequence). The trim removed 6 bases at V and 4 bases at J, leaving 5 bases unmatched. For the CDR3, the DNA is TGTGCCAGCAGCGACAGGGGGCACGGTAATGAAAAACTGTTTTTT. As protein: CASSDRGHGNEKLFF.

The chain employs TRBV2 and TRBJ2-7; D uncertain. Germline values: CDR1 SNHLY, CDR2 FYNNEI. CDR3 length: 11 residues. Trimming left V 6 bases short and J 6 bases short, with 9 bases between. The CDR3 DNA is TGTGCCAGCAGCCCCGGGCCCGAGCAGTACTTC. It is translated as CASSPGPEQYF.

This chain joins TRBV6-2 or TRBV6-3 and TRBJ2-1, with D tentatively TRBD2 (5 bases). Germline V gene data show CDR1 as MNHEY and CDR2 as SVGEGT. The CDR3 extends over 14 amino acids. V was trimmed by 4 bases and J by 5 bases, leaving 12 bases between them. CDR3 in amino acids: CASSFSGENNEQFF. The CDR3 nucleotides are TGTGCCAGCAGTTTCAGCGGCGAGAACAATGAGCAGTTCTTC.